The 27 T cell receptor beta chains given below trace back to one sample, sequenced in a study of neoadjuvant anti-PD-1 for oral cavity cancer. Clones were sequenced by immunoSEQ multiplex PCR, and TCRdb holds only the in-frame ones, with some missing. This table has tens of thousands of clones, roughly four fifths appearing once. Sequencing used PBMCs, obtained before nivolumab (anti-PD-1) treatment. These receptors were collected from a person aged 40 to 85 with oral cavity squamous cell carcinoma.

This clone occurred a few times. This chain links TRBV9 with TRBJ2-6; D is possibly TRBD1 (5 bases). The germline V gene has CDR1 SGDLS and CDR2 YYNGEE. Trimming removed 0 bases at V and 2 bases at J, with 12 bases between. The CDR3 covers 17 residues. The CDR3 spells CASSVEAGKTGANVLTF. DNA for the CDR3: TGTGCCAGCAGCGTAGAGGCAGGGAAGACTGGGGCCAACGTCCTGACTTTC.

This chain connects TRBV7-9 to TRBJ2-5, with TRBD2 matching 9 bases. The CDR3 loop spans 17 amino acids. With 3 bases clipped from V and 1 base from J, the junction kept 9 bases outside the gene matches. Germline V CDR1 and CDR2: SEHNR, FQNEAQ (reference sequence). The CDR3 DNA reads TGTGCCAGCAGCTTGGGGTCCGGGACTAGCTTCCAAGAGACCCAGTACTTC. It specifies CASSLGSGTSFQETQYF. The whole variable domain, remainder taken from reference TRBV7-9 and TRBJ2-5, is DTGVSQNPRHKITKRGQNVTFRCDPISEHNRLYWYRQTLGQGPEFLTYFQNEAQLEKSRLLSDRFSAERPKGSFSTLEIQRTEQGDSAMYLCASSLGSGTSFQETQYFGPGTRLLVL.

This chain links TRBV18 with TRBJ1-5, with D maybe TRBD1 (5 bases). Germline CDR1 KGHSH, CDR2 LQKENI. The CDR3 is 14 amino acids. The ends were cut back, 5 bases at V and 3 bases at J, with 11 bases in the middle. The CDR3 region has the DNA TGTGCCAGCTCAGCGGGGGGGTTCAATCAGCCCCAGCATTTT. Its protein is CASSAGGFNQPQHF.

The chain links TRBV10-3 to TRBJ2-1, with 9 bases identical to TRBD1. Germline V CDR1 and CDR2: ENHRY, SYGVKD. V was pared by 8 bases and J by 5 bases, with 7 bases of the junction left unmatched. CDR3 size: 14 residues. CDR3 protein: CAIGNRGQHNEQFF. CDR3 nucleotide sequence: TGTGCCATCGGGAACAGGGGGCAGCACAATGAGCAGTTCTTC.

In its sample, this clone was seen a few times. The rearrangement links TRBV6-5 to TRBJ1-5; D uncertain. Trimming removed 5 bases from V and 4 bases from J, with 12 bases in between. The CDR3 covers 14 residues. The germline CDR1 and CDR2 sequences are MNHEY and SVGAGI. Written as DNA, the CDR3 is TGTGCCAGCAGTCCCCAATCCGGGAATCAGCCCCAGCATTTT. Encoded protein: CASSPQSGNQPQHF.

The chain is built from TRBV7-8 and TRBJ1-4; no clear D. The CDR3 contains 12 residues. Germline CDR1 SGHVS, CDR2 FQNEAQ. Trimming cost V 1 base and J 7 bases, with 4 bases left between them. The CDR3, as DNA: TGTGCCAGCAGCTTAGTTAGTGAAAAACTGTTTTTT. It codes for CASSLVSEKLFF.

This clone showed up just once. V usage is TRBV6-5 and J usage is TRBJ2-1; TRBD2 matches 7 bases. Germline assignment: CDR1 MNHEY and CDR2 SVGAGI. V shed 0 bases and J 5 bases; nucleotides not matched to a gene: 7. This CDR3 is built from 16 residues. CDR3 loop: CASSYSWTRANNEQFF. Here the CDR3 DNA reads TGTGCCAGCAGTTACTCTTGGACTAGAGCCAACAATGAGCAGTTCTTC.

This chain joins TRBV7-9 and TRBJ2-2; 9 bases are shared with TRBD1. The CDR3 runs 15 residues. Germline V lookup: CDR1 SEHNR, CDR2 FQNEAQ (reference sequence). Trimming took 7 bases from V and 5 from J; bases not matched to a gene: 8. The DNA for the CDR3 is TGTGCCAGCACCCTCGACAGGGGGGGAACCGGGGAGCTGTTTTTT. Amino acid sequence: CASTLDRGGTGELFF.

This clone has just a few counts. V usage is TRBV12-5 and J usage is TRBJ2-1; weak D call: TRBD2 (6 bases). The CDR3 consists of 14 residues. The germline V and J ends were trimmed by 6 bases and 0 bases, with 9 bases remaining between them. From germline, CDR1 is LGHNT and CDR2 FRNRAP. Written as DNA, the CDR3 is TGTGCTAGTGGCACGGACTACTCCTACAATGAGCAGTTCTTC. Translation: CASGTDYSYNEQFF. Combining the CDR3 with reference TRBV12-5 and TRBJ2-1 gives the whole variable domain DARVTQTPRHKVTEMGQEVTMRCQPILGHNTVFWYRQTMMQGLELLAYFRNRAPLDDSGMPKDRFSAEMPDATLATLKIQPSEPRDSAVYFCASGTDYSYNEQFFGPGTRLTVL.

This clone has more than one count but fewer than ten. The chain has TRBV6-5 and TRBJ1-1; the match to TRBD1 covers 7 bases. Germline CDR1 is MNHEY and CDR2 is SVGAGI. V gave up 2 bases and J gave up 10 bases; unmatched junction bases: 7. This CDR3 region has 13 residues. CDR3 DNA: TGTGCCAGCAGTTACCGGGAGGGGGCAGGAGCTTTCTTT. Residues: CASSYREGAGAFF.

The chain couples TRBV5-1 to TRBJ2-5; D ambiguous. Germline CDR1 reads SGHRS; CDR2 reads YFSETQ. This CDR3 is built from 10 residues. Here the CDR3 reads CWSRQETQYF. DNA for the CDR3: TGCTGGAGTCGTCAAGAGACCCAGTACTTC.

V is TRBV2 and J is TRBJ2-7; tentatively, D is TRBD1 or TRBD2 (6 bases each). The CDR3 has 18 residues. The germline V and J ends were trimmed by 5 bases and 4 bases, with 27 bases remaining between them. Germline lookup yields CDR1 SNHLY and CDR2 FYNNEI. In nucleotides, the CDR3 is TGTGCCAGCAGTCTACTCAAAGGGGGACTTGATCGGAATTACGAGCAGTACTTC. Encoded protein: CASSLLKGGLDRNYEQYF.

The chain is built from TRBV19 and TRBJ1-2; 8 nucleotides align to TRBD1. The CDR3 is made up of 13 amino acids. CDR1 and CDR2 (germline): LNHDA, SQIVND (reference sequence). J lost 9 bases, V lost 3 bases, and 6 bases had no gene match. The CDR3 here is CASSIEQGGRYTF. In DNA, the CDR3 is TGTGCCAGTAGTATCGAACAGGGGGGACGCTACACCTTC.

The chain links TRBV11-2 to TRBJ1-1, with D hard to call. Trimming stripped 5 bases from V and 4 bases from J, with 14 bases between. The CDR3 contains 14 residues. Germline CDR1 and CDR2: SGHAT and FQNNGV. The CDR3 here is CASSPTAGGTEAFF. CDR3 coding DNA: TGTGCCAGCAGCCCAACGGCGGGAGGCACTGAAGCTTTCTTT.

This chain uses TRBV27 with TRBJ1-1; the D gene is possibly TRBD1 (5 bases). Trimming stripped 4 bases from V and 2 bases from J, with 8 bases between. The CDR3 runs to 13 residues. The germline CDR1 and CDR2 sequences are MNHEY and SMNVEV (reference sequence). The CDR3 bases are TGTGCCAGCAGTTCGACAGAAAACACTGAAGCTTTCTTT. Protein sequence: CASSSTENTEAFF.

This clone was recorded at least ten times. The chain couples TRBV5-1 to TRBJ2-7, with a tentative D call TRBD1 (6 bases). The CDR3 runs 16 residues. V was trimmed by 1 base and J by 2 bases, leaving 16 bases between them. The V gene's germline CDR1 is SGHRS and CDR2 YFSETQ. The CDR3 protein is CASSLQRQVNAYEQYF. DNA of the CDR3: TGCGCCAGCAGCTTGCAAAGACAGGTCAATGCCTACGAGCAGTACTTC. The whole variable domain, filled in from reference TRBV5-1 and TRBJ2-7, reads KAGVTQTPRYLIKTRGQQVTLSCSPISGHRSVSWYQQTPGQGLQFLFEYFSETQRNKGNFPGRFSGRQFSNSRSEMNVSTLELGDSALYLCASSLQRQVNAYEQYFGPGTRLTVT.

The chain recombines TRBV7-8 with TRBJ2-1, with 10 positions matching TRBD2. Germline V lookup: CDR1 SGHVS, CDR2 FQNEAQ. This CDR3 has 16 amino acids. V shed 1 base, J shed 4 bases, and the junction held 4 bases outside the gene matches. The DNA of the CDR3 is TGTGCCAGCAGCTTAGAGTCTAGCGGGAGTTACAATGAGCAGTTCTTC. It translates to CASSLESSGSYNEQFF. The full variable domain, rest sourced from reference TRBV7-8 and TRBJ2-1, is GAGVSQSPRYKVAKRGQDVALRCDPISGHVSLFWYQQALGQGPEFLTYFQNEAQLDKSGLPSDRFFAERPEGSVSTLKIQRTQQEDSAVYLCASSLESSGSYNEQFFGPGTRLTVL.

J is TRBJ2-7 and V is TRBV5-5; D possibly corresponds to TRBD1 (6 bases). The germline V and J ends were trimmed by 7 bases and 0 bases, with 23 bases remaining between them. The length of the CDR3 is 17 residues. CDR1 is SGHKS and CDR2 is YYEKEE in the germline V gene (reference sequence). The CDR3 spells CASSDRPLVGSSYEQYF. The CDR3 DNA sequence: TGTGCCAGCTCCGACAGGCCCTTGGTGGGAAGCTCCTACGAGCAGTACTTC.

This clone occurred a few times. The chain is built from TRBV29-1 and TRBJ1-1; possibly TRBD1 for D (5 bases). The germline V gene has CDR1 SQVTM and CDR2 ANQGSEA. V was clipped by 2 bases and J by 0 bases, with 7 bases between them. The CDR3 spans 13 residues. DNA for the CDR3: TGCAGCGTTGAACGGGGGGTGAACACTGAAGCTTTCTTT. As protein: CSVERGVNTEAFF.

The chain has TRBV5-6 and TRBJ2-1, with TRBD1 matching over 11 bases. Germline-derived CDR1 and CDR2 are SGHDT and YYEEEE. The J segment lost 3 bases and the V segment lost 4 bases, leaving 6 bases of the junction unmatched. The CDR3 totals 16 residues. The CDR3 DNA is TGTGCCAGCAGCGACCGGGACAGGGGGAACTACAATGAGCAGTTCTTC. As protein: CASSDRDRGNYNEQFF. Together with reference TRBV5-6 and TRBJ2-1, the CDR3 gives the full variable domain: DAGVTQSPTHLIKTRGQQVTLRCSPKSGHDTVSWYQQALGQGPQFIFQYYEEEERQRGNFPDRFSGHQFPNYSSELNVNALLLGDSALYLCASSDRDRGNYNEQFFGPGTRLTVL.

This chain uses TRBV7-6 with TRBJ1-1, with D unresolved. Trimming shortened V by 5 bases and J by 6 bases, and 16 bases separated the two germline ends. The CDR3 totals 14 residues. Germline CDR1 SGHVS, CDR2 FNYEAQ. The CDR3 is CASSLEAGKAEAFF. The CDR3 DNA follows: TGTGCCAGCAGCCTCGAGGCGGGGAAGGCTGAAGCTTTCTTT.

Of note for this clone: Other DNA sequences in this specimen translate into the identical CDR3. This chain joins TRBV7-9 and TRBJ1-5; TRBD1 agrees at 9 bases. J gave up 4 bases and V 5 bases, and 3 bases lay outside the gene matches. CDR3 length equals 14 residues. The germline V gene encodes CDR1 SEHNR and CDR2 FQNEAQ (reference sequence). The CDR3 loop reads CASSQGTGNQPQHF. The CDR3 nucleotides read TGTGCCAGCAGCCAAGGGACAGGGAATCAGCCCCAGCATTTT.

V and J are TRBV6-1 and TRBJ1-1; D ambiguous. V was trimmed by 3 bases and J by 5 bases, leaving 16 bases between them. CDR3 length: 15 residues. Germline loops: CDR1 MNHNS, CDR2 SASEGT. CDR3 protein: CASSEREVRATEAFF. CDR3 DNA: TGTGCCAGCAGTGAGAGAGAGGTGAGGGCTACTGAAGCTTTCTTT.

The CDR3 nucleotides read TGTGCCAGCAGTGACCATCTTCAGCCCCAGCATTTT. Translation: CASSDHLQPQHF. This sequence joins TRBV2 and TRBJ1-5; D not resolved. V shed 3 bases and J shed 6 bases, with 6 bases lying between them. This CDR3 has 12 amino acids. Per the germline V gene, CDR1 is SNHLY and CDR2 is FYNNEI.

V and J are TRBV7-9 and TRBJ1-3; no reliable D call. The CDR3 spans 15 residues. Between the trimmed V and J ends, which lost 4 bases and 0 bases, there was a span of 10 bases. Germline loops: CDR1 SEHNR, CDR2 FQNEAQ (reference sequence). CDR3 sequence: CASSSQGYSGNTIYF. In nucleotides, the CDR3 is TGTGCCAGCAGCTCCCAAGGTTACTCTGGAAACACCATATATTTT.

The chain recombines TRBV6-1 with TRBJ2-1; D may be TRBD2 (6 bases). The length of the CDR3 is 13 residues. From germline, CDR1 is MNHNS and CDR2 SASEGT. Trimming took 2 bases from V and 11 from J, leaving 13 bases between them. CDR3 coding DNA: TGTGCCAGCAGTGAAAGACTAGACTTTAAGCAGTTCTTC. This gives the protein CASSERLDFKQFF.

CDR3 loop: CASSRSGHSNTEAFF. The CDR3 DNA reads TGTGCCAGCAGCCGGTCGGGACACTCGAACACTGAAGCTTTCTTT. The J gene is TRBJ1-1, the V gene TRBV7-9, with D possibly TRBD1 on 6 matching bases. The CDR3 has 15 amino acids. V was pared by 5 bases and J by 1 base, with 14 bases between. The germline gives CDR1 SEHNR, CDR2 FQNEAQ (reference sequence). Full variable domain (outside the CDR3, taken from reference TRBV7-9 and TRBJ1-1): DTGVSQNPRHKITKRGQNVTFRCDPISEHNRLYWYRQTLGQGPEFLTYFQNEAQLEKSRLLSDRFSAERPKGSFSTLEIQRTEQGDSAMYLCASSRSGHSNTEAFFGQGTRLTVV.